The entry below describes one T cell receptor (beta chain). The CDR3 extends over 15 amino acids. The ends were cut back, 1 base at V and 1 base at J, with 10 bases in the middle. CDR1 and CDR2 from the germline V gene are MNHNS and SASEGT. Recipients received nonmyeloablative bone marrow transplants from related graft donors, with transient mixed chimerism. The protocol was immunoSEQ multiplex PCR, while the TCRdb copy is restricted to in-frame clones and leaves out a portion. The data contain tens of thousands of clones, 90% to 95% of them singletons. The entry originates in a study of Tregs in tolerant kidney transplant recipients.

Source: CD4+ T cells from blood (PBMCs), taken 12 months after the transplant. This TCR was sampled from a human patient who received a combined kidney and bone marrow transplant. The T cells may partly be graft donor cells. V is TRBV6-1 and J is TRBJ2-5; D perhaps matches TRBD1 (6 bases). Written as DNA, the CDR3 is TGTGCCAGCAGTGAAGTGCGGACAGTCCAAGAGACCCAGTACTTC. Protein sequence: CASSEVRTVQETQYF.